This T cell receptor (beta chain) was recovered during a study of response to subunit inactivated influenza vaccine. Study conclusions and caveats: Each seasonal flu vaccination may recruit only limited new T cells, authors suggested.

Trimming removed 2 bases at V and 8 bases at J, with 16 bases between. The germline V gene encodes CDR1 SGHDT and CDR2 YYEEEE. The length of the CDR3 is 14 residues. This clonotype came up many times. Its antigen is still unknown. MiXCR was run by TCRdb on the RT-PCR reads, yielding one entry per CDR3 protein. Of hundreds of thousands of distinct CDR3 sequences in the sample, about 12% were seen once. The sequence was obtained from a man between 45 and 60 years old who received an inactivated influenza vaccine. The sequences come from PBMCs from blood, collected on the day of vaccination. This rearrangement joins TRBV5-6 to TRBJ1-1, with D perhaps TRBD1 (5 bases). The CDR3 is CASSFVAGLQEAFF. DNA for the CDR3: TGTGCCAGCAGCTTTGTGGCAGGGCTCCAGGAAGCTTTCTTT.